The 16 T cell receptor beta chains below come from one sample, sequenced in a study of spatial heterogeneity in lung cancer (dated 2019 in TCRdb). This specimen's time point label, per the study, means: sample taken at primary tumor resection. Receptor amplification or capture employed 5' RACE. Sequencing was carried out with a NextSeq 500. Clones were called with MiXCR by TCRdb after fastp trimmed the public reads at Q25, and only in-frame beta chains were retained. Each record represents a unique CDR3 protein, reported with the most common genes and DNA among its rows. Counted in this sample were nearly 80,000 distinct CDR3 sequences; under 8.5% of them appeared once. Approximately 6.3% of the sample belongs to the ten largest clones. The material sequenced was PBMCs, taken at surgery. These receptor sequences come from a male donor with early-stage non-small cell lung cancer.

A few counts support this clonotype. The chain employs TRBV15 and TRBJ2-7, with a tentative D call TRBD1 (6 bases). Germline CDR1 is LNHNV and CDR2 is YYDKDF (reference sequence). Deletions cut 8 bases from V and 0 bases from J, with 11 bases between. This CDR3 is 13 amino acids long. The CDR3 nucleotides are TGTGCCACCCAGGACAGCTACTCCTACGAGCAGTACTTC. Protein product: CATQDSYSYEQYF.

The V gene is TRBV20-1, the J gene TRBJ2-7; D unclear. Germline-derived CDR1 and CDR2 are DFQATT and SNEGSKA (reference sequence). Trimming removed 1 base from V and 2 bases from J, with 12 bases in between. There are 14 residues in the CDR3. In nucleotides, the CDR3 is TGCAGTGCTAGAGCCAGTAACCTCCCCTACGAGCAGTACTTC. Translated: CSARASNLPYEQYF.

This clonotype has a count of ten or more. This sequence joins TRBV6-5 and TRBJ1-1; D possibly corresponds to TRBD1 (5 bases). V gave up 4 bases and J gave up 3 bases, with 15 bases separating them. The CDR3 is made up of 15 amino acids. The germline V gene encodes CDR1 MNHEY and CDR2 SVGAGI. The CDR3 region is CASSFTGKGDTEAFF. The DNA of the CDR3 is TGTGCCAGCAGTTTTACAGGAAAAGGGGACACTGAAGCTTTCTTT.

This clonotype was seen repeatedly, ten times or more. The chain employs TRBV4-1 and TRBJ1-5, with 7 nucleotides matching TRBD1. The CDR3 is 16 amino acids. From germline, CDR1 is MGHRA and CDR2 YSYEKL. The trim removed 1 base at V and 0 bases at J, leaving 3 bases unmatched. CDR3 bases: TGCGCCAGCAGCCAAGGACAGGGACCTAGCAATCAGCCCCAGCATTTT. This encodes CASSQGQGPSNQPQHF.

This clonotype was seen repeatedly, ten times or more. V usage is TRBV10-3 and J usage is TRBJ2-3, with 11 bases that match TRBD2. V lost 4 bases to trimming and J lost 0 bases; unmatched junction nucleotides: 3. CDR1 and CDR2 from the germline V gene are ENHRY and SYGVKD. The CDR3 length is 16 residues. The CDR3 region has the DNA TGTGCCATCAGTGGCGGGACTAGCGGTAGCACAGATACGCAGTATTTT. Its translation: CAISGGTSGSTDTQYF.

J is TRBJ2-5 and V is TRBV29-1, with unresolved D. V lost 3 bases and J lost 5, with 16 bases in between. CDR3 size: 14 residues. Germline V lookup: CDR1 SQVTM, CDR2 ANQGSEA. CDR3 residues: CSVDDPAPAETQYF. The CDR3 region has the DNA TGCAGCGTTGACGATCCAGCACCTGCGGAGACCCAGTACTTC.

This clonotype was detected a few times. The chain couples TRBV28 to TRBJ1-1; unclear D gene. The germline CDR1 and CDR2 sequences are MDHEN and SYDVKM. The CDR3 covers 12 residues. V was trimmed by 7 bases and J by 2 bases, leaving 8 bases between them. CDR3 nucleotide sequence: TGTGCCAGCACCAACCTTAACACTGAAGCTTTCTTT. Its protein is CASTNLNTEAFF.

This clonotype was counted ten times or more. The rearrangement links TRBV18 to TRBJ2-2; 7 bases map to TRBD1. The CDR3 is 13 residues long. In germline, CDR1 is KGHSH, CDR2 LQKENI. The trim removed 5 bases at V and 8 bases at J, leaving 5 bases unmatched. CDR3 DNA: TGTGCCAGCTCAGACGACAGGGATGGGGAGCTGTTTTTT. This sequence encodes CASSDDRDGELFF.

This clonotype was seen a handful of times. CDR3 amino acids: CASSQSSGSVYNEQFF. CDR3 sequence (DNA): TGCGCCAGCAGCCAATCTAGCGGGAGTGTTTACAATGAGCAGTTCTTC. This chain uses TRBV4-1 with TRBJ2-1; 10 bases fit TRBD2. Germline lookup yields CDR1 MGHRA and CDR2 YSYEKL. The CDR3 length is 16 residues. V dropped 2 bases and J dropped 4; count of bases not matched to a gene: 5.

The chain employs TRBV11-2 and TRBJ2-5; 8 bases match TRBD1. The CDR3 covers 13 residues. The germline CDR1 and CDR2 sequences are SGHAT and FQNNGV. V shed 5 bases and J 5 bases; nucleotides not matched to a gene: 4. Here the CDR3 reads CASSVDRVETQYF. CDR3 sequence (DNA): TGTGCCAGCAGCGTGGACAGGGTTGAGACCCAGTACTTC.

This clonotype was observed many times. The chain employs TRBV6-5 and TRBJ1-2, with D tentatively TRBD1 (5 bases). Germline CDR1 and CDR2: MNHEY and SVGAGI. V lost 5 bases and J 8 bases, leaving 9 bases between the germline ends. CDR3 length: 11 residues. DNA of the CDR3: TGTGCCAGCAGTGCAGGGAGAGGCTACACCTTC. It yields the protein CASSAGRGYTF.

This clonotype was seen at least ten times. The V gene is TRBV6-2 or TRBV6-3, the J gene TRBJ2-3; unclear D gene. From germline, CDR1 is MNHEY and CDR2 SVGEGT. Trimming shortened V by 4 bases and J by 3 bases, and 17 bases separated the two germline ends. The CDR3 is made up of 16 amino acids. The CDR3 DNA reads as TGTGCCAGCAGTTCACTAACCTTCCCATCGACAGATACGCAGTATTTT. It yields the protein CASSSLTFPSTDTQYF.

Only a few counts were recorded for this clonotype. The chain has TRBV24-1 and TRBJ2-2; D might be TRBD1 (5 bases). Trimming removed 3 bases at V and 0 bases at J, with 13 bases between. CDR3 length: 17 amino acids. Germline V gives CDR1 KGHDR, CDR2 SFDVKD. In DNA form, the CDR3 reads TGTGCCACCAGTGATGCCACAGGTCTGACGAACACCGGGGAGCTGTTTTTT. Translating gives CATSDATGLTNTGELFF.

The chain links TRBV3-1 to TRBJ2-3; 8 nucleotides line up with TRBD1. The CDR3 contains 15 residues. V was clipped by 1 base and J by 2 bases; unmatched bases: 2. The germline gives CDR1 LGHDT, CDR2 YNNKEL (reference sequence). DNA for the CDR3: TGTGCCAGCAGCCAAGGACAGGGGTTCACAGATACGCAGTATTTT. This codes for CASSQGQGFTDTQYF.

This clonotype occurred many times. The rearrangement links TRBV7-2 to TRBJ2-1; D gene ambiguous. Germline V gene sequence: CDR1 SGHTA, CDR2 FQGNSA. With 4 bases removed from V and 0 bases from J, the gap between germline ends came to 10 bases. The CDR3 totals 15 residues. The CDR3 is CASSSTASSYNEQFF. DNA of the CDR3: TGTGCCAGCAGCTCAACGGCTAGCTCCTACAATGAGCAGTTCTTC. The whole variable domain, remainder taken from reference TRBV7-2 and TRBJ2-1, is GAGVSQSPSNKVTEKGKDVELRCDPISGHTALYWYRQSLGQGLEFLIYFQGNSAPDKSGLPSDRFSAERTGGSVSTLTIQRTQQEDSAVYLCASSSTASSYNEQFFGPGTRLTVL.

V gene TRBV25-1 combines with J gene TRBJ2-7; D is possibly TRBD1 (5 bases). Germline V lookup: CDR1 MGHDK, CDR2 SYGVNS. This CDR3 comprises 13 residues. V dropped 4 bases and J dropped 5 bases, with 12 bases sitting between them. CDR3 DNA sequence: TGTGCCAGCAGTGCCGGCAGGGTCCACGAGCAGTACTTC. This codes for CASSAGRVHEQYF.